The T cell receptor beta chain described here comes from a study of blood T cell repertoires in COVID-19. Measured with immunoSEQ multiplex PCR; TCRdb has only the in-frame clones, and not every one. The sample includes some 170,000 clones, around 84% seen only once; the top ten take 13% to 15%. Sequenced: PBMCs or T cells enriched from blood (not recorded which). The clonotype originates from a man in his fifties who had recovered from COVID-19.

The CDR3 here is CASSELAGGQDTQYF. The CDR3 DNA is TGTGCCAGCAGTGAACTAGCGGGGGGCCAAGATACGCAGTATTTT. The genes are TRBV6-1 and TRBJ2-3; 11 nucleotides agree with TRBD2. J was trimmed by 5 bases and V by 2 bases; bases with no gene match: 3. Germline-derived CDR1 and CDR2 are MNHNS and SASEGT. This CDR3 comprises 15 residues.